The rows below give T cell receptor beta chains drawn from one sample of a study of identical twins. One entry per CDR3 protein, called by TCRdb with MiXCR from the 5' RACE reads. This table holds about 890,000 distinct CDR3 sequences, about 12% found once. A further study also used this sample, focusing on yellow fever vaccine responses in identical twins.

The sequencing sample was made of PBMCs. These receptors originate from a woman aged 18-29 years in good health. The CDR3 runs from the conserved cysteine through the conserved F or W. D genes are given only for firm matches. Clone size is given for some rows only: seen once, a few or many times, or a class if the clone is expanded.

clone size: few
J gene: TRBJ1-2
V gene: TRBV7-9
D gene: NA
CDR3 protein: CASSLASWGAGYGYTF
CDR3 DNA: TGTGCCAGCAGCTTAGCGAGTTGGGGCGCGGGCTATGGCTACACCTTC

clone size: few
J gene: TRBJ2-2
V gene: TRBV28
D gene: NA
CDR3 protein: CASKKDTYLPNTGELFF
CDR3 DNA: TGTGCCAGCAAAAAGGACACATACCTCCCAAACACCGGGGAGCTGTTTTTT

clone size: few
J gene: TRBJ1-4
V gene: TRBV2
D gene: TRBD1
CDR3 protein: CASSEQGAREKLFF
CDR3 DNA: TGTGCCAGCAGTGAACAGGGGGCGAGGGAAAAACTGTTTTTT

clone size: many
J gene: TRBJ2-5
V gene: TRBV5-1
D gene: NA
CDR3 protein: CASSFIASEQETQYF
CDR3 DNA: TGCGCCAGCAGCTTTATCGCTAGCGAACAAGAGACCCAGTACTTC

clone size: many
J gene: TRBJ1-1
V gene: TRBV5-1
D gene: TRBD1
CDR3 protein: CASSLEGGGNTEAFF
CDR3 DNA: TGCGCCAGCAGCTTGGAAGGGGGCGGGAACACTGAAGCTTTCTTT

clone size: few
J gene: TRBJ2-7
V gene: TRBV3-1
D gene: TRBD2
CDR3 protein: CASSQTTLAGGPNRYEQYF
CDR3 DNA: TGTGCCAGCAGCCAAACGACTCTAGCGGGAGGTCCCAATAGGTACGAGCAGTACTTC

clone size: few
J gene: TRBJ2-1
V gene: TRBV5-5
D gene: NA
CDR3 protein: CASSLAVGSMYEQFF
CDR3 DNA: TGTGCCAGCAGCTTGGCCGTAGGTTCAATGTATGAGCAGTTCTTC

clone size: NA
J gene: TRBJ2-7
V gene: TRBV20-1
D gene: TRBD2
CDR3 protein: CSANRAGGYEQYF
CDR3 DNA: TGCAGTGCTAACCGCGCGGGAGGCTACGAGCAGTACTTC

clone size: many
J gene: TRBJ1-1
V gene: TRBV20-1
D gene: NA
CDR3 protein: CSVLRGNTEAFF
CDR3 DNA: TGCAGTGTCCTGAGGGGGAACACTGAAGCTTTCTTT

clone size: many
J gene: TRBJ2-3
V gene: TRBV6-1
D gene: TRBD2
CDR3 protein: CASRTSGGTDTQYF
CDR3 DNA: TGTGCCAGCAGGACTAGCGGGGGCACAGATACGCAGTATTTT

clone size: few
J gene: TRBJ2-1
V gene: TRBV2
D gene: TRBD2
CDR3 protein: CASSPGLAQPDEQFF
CDR3 DNA: TGTGCCAGCAGCCCCGGACTAGCCCAACCGGACGAGCAGTTCTTC

clone size: NA
J gene: TRBJ1-2
V gene: TRBV12-3/TRBV12-4
D gene: TRBD1
CDR3 protein: CASDRDRYGYTF
CDR3 DNA: TGTGCCAGCGACAGGGACCGATATGGCTACACCTTC

clone size: NA
J gene: TRBJ1-2
V gene: TRBV20-1
D gene: NA
CDR3 protein: CSASLGPVRDYGYTF
CDR3 DNA: TGCAGTGCTAGCCTGGGTCCGGTGCGCGACTATGGCTACACCTTC

clone size: few
J gene: TRBJ2-7
V gene: TRBV28
D gene: TRBD2
CDR3 protein: CASSFPLTSGAFNEQYF
CDR3 DNA: TGTGCCAGCAGTTTTCCCCTAACTAGCGGGGCCTTCAACGAGCAGTACTTC

clone size: few
J gene: TRBJ1-6
V gene: TRBV12-3/TRBV12-4
D gene: TRBD1
CDR3 protein: CASRQGNLGSPLHF
CDR3 DNA: TGTGCCAGCAGACAGGGGAATTTGGGTTCACCCCTCCACTTT

clone size: few
J gene: TRBJ1-5
V gene: TRBV6-6
D gene: NA
CDR3 protein: CASIQALNQPQHF
CDR3 DNA: TGTGCCAGCATCCAGGCGCTCAATCAGCCCCAGCATTTT

clone size: NA
J gene: TRBJ2-7
V gene: TRBV5-5
D gene: TRBD1
CDR3 protein: CASSFGDRGAEQYF
CDR3 DNA: TGTGCCAGCAGCTTCGGGGACAGGGGGGCCGAGCAGTACTTC

clone size: NA
J gene: TRBJ2-1
V gene: TRBV9
D gene: NA
CDR3 protein: CASSVDGAGSYNEQFF
CDR3 DNA: TGTGCCAGCAGCGTAGATGGCGCGGGATCCTACAATGAGCAGTTCTTC

clone size: many
J gene: TRBJ1-2
V gene: TRBV20-1
D gene: NA
CDR3 protein: CSARDLKNGYTF
CDR3 DNA: TGCAGTGCTAGGGACCTGAAAAATGGCTACACCTTC

clone size: NA
J gene: TRBJ2-5
V gene: TRBV7-9
D gene: NA
CDR3 protein: CASSLSSTRGETQYF
CDR3 DNA: TGTGCCAGCAGCTTAAGTTCTACCCGTGGAGAGACCCAGTACTTC

clone size: many
J gene: TRBJ1-5
V gene: TRBV12-3/TRBV12-4
D gene: NA
CDR3 protein: CASSFGGLGQPQHF
CDR3 DNA: TGTGCCAGCAGTTTCGGAGGGTTGGGACAGCCCCAGCATTTT

clone size: few
J gene: TRBJ2-7
V gene: TRBV20-1
D gene: TRBD2
CDR3 protein: CSASLGGRARGEQYF
CDR3 DNA: TGCAGTGCTAGTCTTGGCGGGAGGGCCCGGGGTGAGCAGTACTTC

clone size: many
J gene: TRBJ2-7
V gene: TRBV6-1
D gene: NA
CDR3 protein: CASKEDRRSYEQYF
CDR3 DNA: TGTGCCAGCAAAGAAGACAGGCGCTCCTACGAGCAGTACTTC

clone size: few
J gene: TRBJ2-1
V gene: TRBV20-1
D gene: NA
CDR3 protein: CSAPRGTNDNEQFF
CDR3 DNA: TGCAGTGCCCCCCGGGGGACCAATGACAATGAGCAGTTCTTC

clone size: few
J gene: TRBJ1-2
V gene: TRBV20-1
D gene: NA
CDR3 protein: CSARQGPYGYTF
CDR3 DNA: TGCAGTGCTAGACAGGGGCCCTATGGCTACACCTTC

clone size: few
J gene: TRBJ2-1
V gene: TRBV28
D gene: TRBD2
CDR3 protein: CASSLNTIAGDRNEQFF
CDR3 DNA: TGTGCCAGCAGTTTAAACACTATAGCGGGAGATCGAAATGAGCAGTTCTTC

clone size: many
J gene: TRBJ2-2
V gene: TRBV29-1
D gene: TRBD1
CDR3 protein: CSVGQRTGNTGELFF
CDR3 DNA: TGCAGCGTTGGTCAACGGACAGGGAACACCGGGGAGCTGTTTTTT

clone size: few
J gene: TRBJ2-1
V gene: TRBV5-1
D gene: TRBD2
CDR3 protein: CASSGTSVGTNEQFF
CDR3 DNA: TGCGCCAGCAGCGGTACTAGCGTGGGGACTAATGAGCAGTTCTTC

clone size: NA
J gene: TRBJ2-1
V gene: TRBV20-1
D gene: NA
CDR3 protein: CSARVGAGDNEQFF
CDR3 DNA: TGCAGTGCTAGAGTGGGGGCGGGGGACAATGAGCAGTTCTTC

clone size: NA
J gene: TRBJ1-5
V gene: TRBV6-1
D gene: NA
CDR3 protein: CASSSLGDSNQPQHF
CDR3 DNA: TGTGCCAGCTCCTCTCTTGGGGATAGCAATCAGCCCCAGCATTTT

clone size: many
J gene: TRBJ2-1
V gene: TRBV7-8
D gene: NA
CDR3 protein: CASSPTVADSNEQFF
CDR3 DNA: TGTGCCAGCAGCCCAACTGTGGCAGATAGCAATGAGCAGTTCTTC

clone size: few
J gene: TRBJ2-3
V gene: TRBV4-2
D gene: NA
CDR3 protein: CASSQEGGPSTDTQYF
CDR3 DNA: TGTGCCAGCAGCCAAGAGGGGGGGCCATCCACAGATACGCAGTATTTT

clone size: NA
J gene: TRBJ2-3
V gene: TRBV7-6
D gene: NA
CDR3 protein: CASSLGRAKGADTQYF
CDR3 DNA: TGTGCCAGCAGCTTAGGCAGGGCGAAGGGTGCAGATACGCAGTATTTT

clone size: few
J gene: TRBJ2-1
V gene: TRBV6-2/TRBV6-3
D gene: TRBD2
CDR3 protein: CASSKGTSGTDEQFF
CDR3 DNA: TGTGCCAGCAGTAAGGGGACTAGCGGGACCGATGAGCAGTTCTTC

clone size: many
J gene: TRBJ2-7
V gene: TRBV20-1
D gene: NA
CDR3 protein: CSAPKLPGGFDEQYF
CDR3 DNA: TGCAGTGCTCCTAAACTCCCCGGGGGTTTCGACGAGCAGTACTTC

clone size: few
J gene: TRBJ1-4
V gene: TRBV20-1
D gene: TRBD1
CDR3 protein: CSARGVGQAATNEKLFF
CDR3 DNA: TGCAGTGCTAGAGGTGTTGGACAGGCCGCAACTAATGAAAAACTGTTTTTT

clone size: few
J gene: TRBJ2-2
V gene: TRBV3-1
D gene: NA
CDR3 protein: CASSQGWAWNTGELFF
CDR3 DNA: TGTGCCAGCAGCCAAGGGTGGGCTTGGAACACCGGGGAGCTGTTTTTT